The following is a TCR beta chain sequence with its context. The sample belongs to a study of blood T cell repertoires in COVID-19. Whole-study context: Sites in the United States, Italy and Spain provided acute and convalescent COVID-19 samples. From T cells, B-cell-depleted T cells, or PBMCs came the material, which was cDNA or gDNA.

Authors' processing steps: Estimated nucleated cell counts came from reference gene primer amplification. Only in-frame clones appear in the TCRdb table, and some are missing; sequencing was by immunoSEQ multiplex PCR. The DNA was the basis for D and trimming; V, J and clone size are from that table. The table records roughly 140,000 clones, about four fifths of them present only once. The CDR3 consists of 15 residues. Germline assignment: CDR1 SGHTA and CDR2 FQGNSA. V was clipped by 2 bases and J by 5 bases, with 13 bases between them. Sequencing used peripheral blood. The TCR was taken from a woman older than 75 with acute or convalescent COVID-19. The gene calls are TRBV7-2 and TRBJ2-1, with a weak D call TRBD2 (6 bases). The CDR3 here is CASSLRDSPNNEQFF. The CDR3 DNA is TGTGCCAGCAGCTTACGGGACTCTCCCAACAATGAGCAGTTCTTC. The full variable domain, completed using reference TRBV7-2 and TRBJ2-1, is GAGVSQSPSNKVTEKGKDVELRCDPISGHTALYWYRQSLGQGLEFLIYFQGNSAPDKSGLPSDRFSAERTGGSVSTLTIQRTQQEDSAVYLCASSLRDSPNNEQFFGPGTRLTVL.